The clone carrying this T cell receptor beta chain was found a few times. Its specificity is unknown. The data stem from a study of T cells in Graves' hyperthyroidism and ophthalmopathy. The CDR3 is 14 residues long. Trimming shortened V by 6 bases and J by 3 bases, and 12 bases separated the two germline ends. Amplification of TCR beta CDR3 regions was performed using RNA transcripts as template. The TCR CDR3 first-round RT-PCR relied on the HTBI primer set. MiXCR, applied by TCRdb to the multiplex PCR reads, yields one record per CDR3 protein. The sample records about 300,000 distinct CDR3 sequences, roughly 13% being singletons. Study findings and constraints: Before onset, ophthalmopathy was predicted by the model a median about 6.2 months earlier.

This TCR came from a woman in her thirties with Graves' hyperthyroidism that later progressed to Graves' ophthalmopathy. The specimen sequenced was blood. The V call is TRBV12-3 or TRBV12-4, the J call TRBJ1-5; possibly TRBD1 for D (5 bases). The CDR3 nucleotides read TGTGCCAGCAGACCCACAGGAGACAATCAGCCCCAGCATTTT. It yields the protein CASRPTGDNQPQHF.